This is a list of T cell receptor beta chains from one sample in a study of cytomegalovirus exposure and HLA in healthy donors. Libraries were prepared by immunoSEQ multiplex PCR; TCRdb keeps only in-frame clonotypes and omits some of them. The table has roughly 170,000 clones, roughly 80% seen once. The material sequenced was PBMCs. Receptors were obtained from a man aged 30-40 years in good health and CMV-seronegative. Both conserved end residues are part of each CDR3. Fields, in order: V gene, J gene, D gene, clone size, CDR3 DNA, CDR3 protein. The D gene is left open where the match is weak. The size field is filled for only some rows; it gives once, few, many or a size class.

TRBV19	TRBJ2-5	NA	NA	TGTGCCAGTAGTTACGGCAGCCCCAGGTTGGAGACCCAGTACTTC	CASSYGSPRLETQYF
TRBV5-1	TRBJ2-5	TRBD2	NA	TGCGCCAGCAGCTCCCCGGAAGCGGGGGGGGAGACCCAGTACTTC	CASSSPEAGGETQYF
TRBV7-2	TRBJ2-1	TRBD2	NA	TGTGCCAGCAGCTTAGCCGTCGGCGGGAGTGGGGAGAATGAGCAGTTCTTC	CASSLAVGGSGENEQFF
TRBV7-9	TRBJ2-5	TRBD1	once	TGTGCCAGCAGCTTAGTAACAGGGGGCCAAGAGACCCAGTACTTC	CASSLVTGGQETQYF
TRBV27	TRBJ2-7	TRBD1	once	TGTGCCAGCAGTTTGGACAGGGGTTCCGAGCAGTACTTC	CASSLDRGSEQYF
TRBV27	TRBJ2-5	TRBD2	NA	TGTGCCAGCAGTCCGGGGACTAGCGGAGAGACCCAGTACTTC	CASSPGTSGETQYF
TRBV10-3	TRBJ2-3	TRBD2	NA	TGTGCCATCAGTGAGTCGGCGGGGGGCAGGACAGATACGCAGTATTTT	CAISESAGGRTDTQYF
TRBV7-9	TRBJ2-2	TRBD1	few	TGTGCCAGCAGCCTAAACTCCGGGACAGGGCGGTCCGGGGAGCTGTTTTTT	CASSLNSGTGRSGELFF
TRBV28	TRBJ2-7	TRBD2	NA	TGTGCCAGCAGTTTTGTGAGCGGGGGGGCCTACGAGCAGTACTTC	CASSFVSGGAYEQYF
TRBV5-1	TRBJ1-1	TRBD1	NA	TGCGCCAGCAGCTTAGGGGGGACAGGGGTGTCTAAAACTGAAGCTTTCTTT	CASSLGGTGVSKTEAFF
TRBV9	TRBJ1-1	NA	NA	TGTGCCAGCAGCGTAGGGGGGAGGACTGAAGCTTTCTTT	CASSVGGRTEAFF
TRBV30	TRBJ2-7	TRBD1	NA	TGTGCCTGGAGTCCCGACAGGGGACCCCCCTACGAGCAGTACTTC	CAWSPDRGPPYEQYF
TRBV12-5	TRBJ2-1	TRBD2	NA	TGTGCTAGTGGTTCGAAACGCGAAAGCGGGGGGCCACCTCGGTACAATGAGCAGTTCTTC	CASGSKRESGGPPRYNEQFF
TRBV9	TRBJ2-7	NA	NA	TGTGCCAGCAGTGGATCCCCGGACAGCTCCTACGAGCAGTACTTC	CASSGSPDSSYEQYF
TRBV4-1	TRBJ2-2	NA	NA	TGCGCCAGCAGCCAAGGGCCCCCGGGGTCGGATGCCGGGGAGCTGTTTTTT	CASSQGPPGSDAGELFF
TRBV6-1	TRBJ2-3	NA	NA	TGTGCCACGGGACATTTTAGCACAGATACGCAGTATTTT	CATGHFSTDTQYF
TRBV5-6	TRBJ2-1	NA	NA	TGTGCCAGCAGCTTGTTTGGGGGCCCCCTCAGGGGCAATGAGCAGTTCTTC	CASSLFGGPLRGNEQFF
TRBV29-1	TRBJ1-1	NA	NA	TGCAGCCCTAACAGTCTCGTGAACACTGAAGCTTTCTTT	CSPNSLVNTEAFF
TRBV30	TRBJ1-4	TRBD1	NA	TGTGCCTGGACCAATGAATTGGACAGGGTAGAAAAACTGTTTTTT	CAWTNELDRVEKLFF
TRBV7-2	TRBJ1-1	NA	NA	TGTGCCAGCAGCCCCGTCAGGGACACTGAAGCTTTCTTT	CASSPVRDTEAFF
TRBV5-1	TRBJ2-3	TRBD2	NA	TGCGCCAGCAGCCCGGGACTAGCGGGAGGGTACGAGAGCACAGATACGCAGTATTTT	CASSPGLAGGYESTDTQYF
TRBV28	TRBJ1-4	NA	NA	TGTGCCAGCAGCTACCTACAGGCGACGCCTAATGAAAAACTGTTTTTT	CASSYLQATPNEKLFF
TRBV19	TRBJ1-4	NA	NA	TGTGCCAGTAGTATCGGTATGGGGGGACCGCTGGCTAATGAAAAACTGTTTTTT	CASSIGMGGPLANEKLFF
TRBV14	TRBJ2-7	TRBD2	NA	TGTGCCAGCAGTCTTTCTAGCGGGAGACCCTACGAGCAGTACTTC	CASSLSSGRPYEQYF
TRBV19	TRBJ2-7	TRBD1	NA	TGTGCCAGTAGACGGACAGGGACCACCTACGAGCAGTACTTC	CASRRTGTTYEQYF
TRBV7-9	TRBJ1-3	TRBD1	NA	TGTGCCAGCAGCTTCTCCGGGACAGGGGGCCGGAGCTCTGGAAACACCATATATTTT	CASSFSGTGGRSSGNTIYF
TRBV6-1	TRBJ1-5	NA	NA	TGTGCCAGCAGTGAACAGGTTGGGTATAGCAATCAGCCCCAGCATTTT	CASSEQVGYSNQPQHF
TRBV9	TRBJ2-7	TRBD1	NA	TGTGCCAGCAGCGAGGGACAGGGGGTCTCCTACGAGCAGTACTTC	CASSEGQGVSYEQYF
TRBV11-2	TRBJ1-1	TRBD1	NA	TGTGCCAGCACCCGACAGGGCTGGGACACTGAAGCTTTCTTT	CASTRQGWDTEAFF
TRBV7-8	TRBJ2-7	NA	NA	TGTGCCAGCAGCTTAGCGCATCTAGCCACCTACGAGCAGTACTTC	CASSLAHLATYEQYF
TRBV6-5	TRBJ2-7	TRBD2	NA	TGTGCCAGCAGGAGTAGCGGGGGATCCTACGAGCAGTACTTC	CASRSSGGSYEQYF
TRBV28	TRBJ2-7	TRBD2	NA	TGTGCCAGCACCGGGACTAGCGGGGGCCTTACAACCTACGAGCAGTACTTC	CASTGTSGGLTTYEQYF